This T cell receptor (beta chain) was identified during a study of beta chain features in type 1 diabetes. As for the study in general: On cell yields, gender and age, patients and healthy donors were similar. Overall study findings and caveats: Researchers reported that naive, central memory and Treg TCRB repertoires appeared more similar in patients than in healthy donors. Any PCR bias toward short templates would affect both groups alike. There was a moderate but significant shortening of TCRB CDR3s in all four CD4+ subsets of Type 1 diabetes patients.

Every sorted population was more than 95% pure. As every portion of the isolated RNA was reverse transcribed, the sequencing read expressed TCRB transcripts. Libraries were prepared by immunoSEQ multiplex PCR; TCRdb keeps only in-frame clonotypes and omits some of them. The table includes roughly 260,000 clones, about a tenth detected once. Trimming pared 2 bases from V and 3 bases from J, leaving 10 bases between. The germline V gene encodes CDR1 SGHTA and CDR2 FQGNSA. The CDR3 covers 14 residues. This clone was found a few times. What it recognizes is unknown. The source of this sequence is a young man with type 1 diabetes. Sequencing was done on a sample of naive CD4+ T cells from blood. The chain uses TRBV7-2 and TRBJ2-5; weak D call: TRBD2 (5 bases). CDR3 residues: CASSLYAGEETQYF. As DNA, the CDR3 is TGTGCCAGCAGCTTATATGCGGGTGAAGAGACCCAGTACTTC.